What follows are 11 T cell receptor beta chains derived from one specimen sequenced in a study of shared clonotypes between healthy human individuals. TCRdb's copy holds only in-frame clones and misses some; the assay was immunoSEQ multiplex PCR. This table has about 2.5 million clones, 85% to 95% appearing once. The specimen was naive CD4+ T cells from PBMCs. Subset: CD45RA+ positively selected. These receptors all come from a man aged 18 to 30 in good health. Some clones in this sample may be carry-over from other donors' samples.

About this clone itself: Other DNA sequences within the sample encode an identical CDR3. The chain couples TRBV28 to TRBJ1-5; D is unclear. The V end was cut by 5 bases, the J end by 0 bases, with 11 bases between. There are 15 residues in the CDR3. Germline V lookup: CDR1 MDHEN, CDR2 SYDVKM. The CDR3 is CASSLTPYSNQPQHF. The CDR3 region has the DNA TGTGCCAGCAGTCTTACACCATATAGCAATCAGCCCCAGCATTTT.

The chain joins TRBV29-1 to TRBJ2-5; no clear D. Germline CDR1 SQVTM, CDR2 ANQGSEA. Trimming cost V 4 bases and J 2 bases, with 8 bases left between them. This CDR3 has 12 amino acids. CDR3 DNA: TGCAGCGTTGTGGCAGGTCAAGAGACCCAGTACTTC. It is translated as CSVVAGQETQYF. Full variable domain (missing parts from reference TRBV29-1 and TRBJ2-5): SAVISQKPSRDICQRGTSLTIQCQVDSQVTMMFWYRQQPGQSLTLIATANQGSEATYESGFVIDKFPISRPNLTFSTLTVSNMSPEDSSIYLCSVVAGQETQYFGPGTRLLVL.

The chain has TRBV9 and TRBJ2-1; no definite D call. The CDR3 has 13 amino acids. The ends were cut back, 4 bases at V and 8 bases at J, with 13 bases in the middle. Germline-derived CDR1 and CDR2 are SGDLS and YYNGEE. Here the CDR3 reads CASSTYDPDEQFF. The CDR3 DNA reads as TGTGCCAGCAGCACGTACGACCCCGATGAGCAGTTCTTC. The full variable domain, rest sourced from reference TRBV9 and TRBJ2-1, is DSGVTQTPKHLITATGQRVTLRCSPRSGDLSVYWYQQSLDQGLQFLIQYYNGEERAKGNILERFSAQQFPDLHSELNLSSLELGDSALYFCASSTYDPDEQFFGPGTRLTVL.

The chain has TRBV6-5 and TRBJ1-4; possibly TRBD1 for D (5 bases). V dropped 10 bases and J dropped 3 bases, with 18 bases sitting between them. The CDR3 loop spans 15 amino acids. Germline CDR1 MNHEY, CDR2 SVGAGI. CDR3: CATSRGPTANEKLFF. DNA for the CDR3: TGTGCCACCTCTAGGGGCCCGACAGCTAATGAAAAACTGTTTTTT.

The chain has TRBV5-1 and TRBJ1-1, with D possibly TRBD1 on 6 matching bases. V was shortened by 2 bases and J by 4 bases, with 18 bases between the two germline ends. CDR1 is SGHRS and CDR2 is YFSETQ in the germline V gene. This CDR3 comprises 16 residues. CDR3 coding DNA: TGCGCCAGCAGCTTAACTAACGGGGGGCCGACCACTGAAGCTTTCTTT. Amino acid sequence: CASSLTNGGPTTEAFF.

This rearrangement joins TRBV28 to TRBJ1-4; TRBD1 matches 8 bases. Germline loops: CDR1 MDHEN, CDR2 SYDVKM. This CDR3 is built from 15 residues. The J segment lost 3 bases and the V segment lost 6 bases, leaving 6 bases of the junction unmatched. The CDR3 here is CASRGSTGANEKLFF. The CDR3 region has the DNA TGTGCCAGCAGGGGATCGACAGGGGCTAATGAAAAACTGTTTTTT.

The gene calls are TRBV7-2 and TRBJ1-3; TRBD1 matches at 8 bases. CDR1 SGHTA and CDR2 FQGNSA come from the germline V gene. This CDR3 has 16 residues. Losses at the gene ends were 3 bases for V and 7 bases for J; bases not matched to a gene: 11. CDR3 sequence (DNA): TGTGCCAGCAGCTTGCAGGGGGCCCTTTTTGGCAACACCATATATTTT. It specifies CASSLQGALFGNTIYF.

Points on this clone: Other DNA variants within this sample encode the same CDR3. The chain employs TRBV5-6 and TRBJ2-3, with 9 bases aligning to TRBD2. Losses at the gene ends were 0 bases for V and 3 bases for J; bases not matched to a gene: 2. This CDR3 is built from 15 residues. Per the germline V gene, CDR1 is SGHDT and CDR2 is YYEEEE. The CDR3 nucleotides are TGTGCCAGCAGCTTGGTTGCGGGAGGGACAGATACGCAGTATTTT. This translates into CASSLVAGGTDTQYF.

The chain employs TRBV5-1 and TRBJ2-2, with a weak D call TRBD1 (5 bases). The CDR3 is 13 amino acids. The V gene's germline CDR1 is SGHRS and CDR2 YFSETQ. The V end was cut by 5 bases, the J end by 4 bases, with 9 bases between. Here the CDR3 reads CASRRQGTGELFF. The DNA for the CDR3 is TGCGCCAGCAGGAGGCAGGGCACCGGGGAGCTGTTTTTT.

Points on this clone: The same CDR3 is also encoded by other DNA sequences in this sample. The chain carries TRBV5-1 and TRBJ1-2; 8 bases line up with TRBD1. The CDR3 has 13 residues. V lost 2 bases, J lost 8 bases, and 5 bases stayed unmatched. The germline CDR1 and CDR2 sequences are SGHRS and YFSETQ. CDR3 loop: CASSFQGANGYTF. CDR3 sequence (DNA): TGCGCCAGCAGCTTCCAGGGGGCAAACGGCTACACCTTC.

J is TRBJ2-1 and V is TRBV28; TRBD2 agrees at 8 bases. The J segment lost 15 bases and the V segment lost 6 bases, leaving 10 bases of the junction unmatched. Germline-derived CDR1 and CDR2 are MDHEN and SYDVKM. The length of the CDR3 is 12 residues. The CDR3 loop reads CASSLTREGLFF. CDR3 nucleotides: TGTGCCAGCAGCCTAACCCGGGAGGGTCTGTTCTTC.